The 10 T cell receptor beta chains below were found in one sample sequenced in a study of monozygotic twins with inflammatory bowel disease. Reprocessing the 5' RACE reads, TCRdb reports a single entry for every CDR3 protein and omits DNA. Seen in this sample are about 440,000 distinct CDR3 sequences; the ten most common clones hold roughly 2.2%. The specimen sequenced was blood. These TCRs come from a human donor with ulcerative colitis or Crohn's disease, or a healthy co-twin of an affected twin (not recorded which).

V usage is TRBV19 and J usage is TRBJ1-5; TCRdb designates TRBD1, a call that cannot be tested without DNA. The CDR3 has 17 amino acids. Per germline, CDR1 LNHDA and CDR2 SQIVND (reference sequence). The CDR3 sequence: CASSTRTGGRRNQPQHF.

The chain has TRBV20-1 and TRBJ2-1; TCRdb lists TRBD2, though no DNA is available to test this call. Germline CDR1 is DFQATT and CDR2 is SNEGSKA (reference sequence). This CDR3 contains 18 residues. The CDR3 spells CSARDRRVAGGPGNEQFF.

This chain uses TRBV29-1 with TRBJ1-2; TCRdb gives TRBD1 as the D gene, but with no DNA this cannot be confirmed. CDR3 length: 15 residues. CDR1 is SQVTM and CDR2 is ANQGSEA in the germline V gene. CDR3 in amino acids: CSVEEGVPAFYGYTF.

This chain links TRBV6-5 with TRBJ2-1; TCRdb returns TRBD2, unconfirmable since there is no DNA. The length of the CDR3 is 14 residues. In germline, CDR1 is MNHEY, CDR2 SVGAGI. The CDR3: CASSLTSGVGEQFF.

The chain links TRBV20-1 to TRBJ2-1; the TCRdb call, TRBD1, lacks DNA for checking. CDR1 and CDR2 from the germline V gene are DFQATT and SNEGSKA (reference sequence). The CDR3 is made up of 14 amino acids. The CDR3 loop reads CSARGLTLNNEQFF.

The CDR3 sequence: CASSDTGTLNTEAFF. The chain joins TRBV6-1 to TRBJ1-1; TCRdb's assignment of TRBD1 cannot be checked, as there is no DNA. Germline V gene sequence: CDR1 MNHNS, CDR2 SASEGT. This CDR3 comprises 15 residues.

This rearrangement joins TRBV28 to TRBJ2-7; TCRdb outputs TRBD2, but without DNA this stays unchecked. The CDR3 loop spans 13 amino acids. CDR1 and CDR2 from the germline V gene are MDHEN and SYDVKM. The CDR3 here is CASSSTPTYEQYF.

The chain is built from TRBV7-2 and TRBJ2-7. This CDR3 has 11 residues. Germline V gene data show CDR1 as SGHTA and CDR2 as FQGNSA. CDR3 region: CASSGLHEQYF.

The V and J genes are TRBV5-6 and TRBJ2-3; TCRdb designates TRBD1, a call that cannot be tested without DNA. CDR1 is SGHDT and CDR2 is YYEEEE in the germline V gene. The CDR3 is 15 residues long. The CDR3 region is CASSLDARFPDTQYF.

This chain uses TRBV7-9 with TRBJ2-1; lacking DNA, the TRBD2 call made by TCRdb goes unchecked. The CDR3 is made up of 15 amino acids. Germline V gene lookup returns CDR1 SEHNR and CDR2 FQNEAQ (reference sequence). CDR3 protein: CASSIRLAGDNEQFF. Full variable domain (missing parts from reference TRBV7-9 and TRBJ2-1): DTGVSQNPRHKITKRGQNVTFRCDPISEHNRLYWYRQTLGQGPEFLTYFQNEAQLEKSRLLSDRFSAERPKGSFSTLEIQRTEQGDSAMYLCASSIRLAGDNEQFFGPGTRLTVL.